A selection of T cell receptor beta chains follows, all from one sample in a study of blood T cell repertoires in COVID-19. Measured with immunoSEQ multiplex PCR; TCRdb has only the in-frame clones, and not every one. The repertoire holds some 340,000 clones, with over 75% as singletons. Sequencing was performed on PBMCs or T cells enriched from blood (not recorded which). All receptors come from a woman in her twenties or thirties who had recovered from COVID-19. CDR3s include the opening cysteine and the closing phenylalanine or tryptophan. The D gene is left open where the match is weak. Expanded clones are given a class, and other clones once, few, many or no size at all.

NA	TRBV24-1	TRBJ2-5	TRBD1	TGTGCCACCAGTGATCGGGACAGGGTGGGCGAGACCCAGTACTTC	CATSDRDRVGETQYF
NA	TRBV4-2	TRBJ1-3	TRBD1	TGTGCCAGCAGCCAAGAGCTGGGGACAGGGCGAGGGAGAAACACCATATATTTT	CASSQELGTGRGRNTIYF
NA	TRBV10-3	TRBJ1-3	NA	TGTGCCATCAGTGAGTCGTACGGGAGCTCTGGAAACACCATATATTTT	CAISESYGSSGNTIYF
NA	TRBV7-2	TRBJ1-2	NA	TGTGCCAGCAGCTTAGCAAGGACAGAATATGGCTACACCTTC	CASSLARTEYGYTF
NA	TRBV10-3	TRBJ2-2	NA	TGTGCCATCAGCGACTCACAGGGAAGATCCGGGGAGCTGTTTTTT	CAISDSQGRSGELFF
once	TRBV3-1/TRBV3-2	TRBJ1-2	NA	TGTGCCAGCGGCCAAGGAGGGTCGACGTGGGGAAGCTACACCTTC	CASGQGGSTWGSYTF
NA	TRBV29-1	TRBJ1-1	NA	TGCAGCGCGGATAGGTCGGGGATGGCTGAAGCTTTCTTT	CSADRSGMAEAFF
NA	TRBV19	TRBJ1-2	NA	TGTGCCAGTAGTATAGGAGGTGACTATGGCTACACCTTC	CASSIGGDYGYTF
NA	TRBV7-8	TRBJ2-4	TRBD1	TGTGCCAGCAGCCTCCTGGACAGGGAATTCCTAGCCAAAAACATTCAGTACTTC	CASSLLDREFLAKNIQYF
NA	TRBV7-2	TRBJ2-4	TRBD2	TGTGCCAGCAGCTTAGATGGGACTAGCGGGAACATTCAGTACTTC	CASSLDGTSGNIQYF
NA	TRBV7-2	TRBJ1-2	NA	TGTGCCAGCAGCTTAGTAGGAGGGATTGATGGCTACACCTTC	CASSLVGGIDGYTF
NA	TRBV29-1	TRBJ1-4	NA	TGCAGCGCCCAACCGGGACTCGGGGAAAAACTGTTTTTT	CSAQPGLGEKLFF
NA	TRBV15	TRBJ1-5	TRBD1	TGTGCCACCAGCAGAGATCCGGACAGGGACAATCAGCCCCAGCATTTT	CATSRDPDRDNQPQHF
once	TRBV5-1	TRBJ1-5	NA	TGCGCCAGCAGCTTGCTCTCGGGTCAGCCCCAGCATTTT	CASSLLSGQPQHF
NA	TRBV28	TRBJ1-1	TRBD1	TGTGCCAGCAGCCACCGCCTCCGGGACAGGGGCGGGCAGGCTGAAGCTTTCTTT	CASSHRLRDRGGQAEAFF
NA	TRBV25-1	TRBJ2-3	TRBD1	TGTGCCAGCAGCTTCCCGGGACAGGGCCCAGATACGCAGTATTTT	CASSFPGQGPDTQYF
NA	TRBV7-9	TRBJ1-1	TRBD1	TGTGCCAGCAGCTCAAAGACAGGGCTGAGCACTGAAGCTTTCTTT	CASSSKTGLSTEAFF
once	TRBV28	TRBJ1-5	TRBD1	TGTGCCAGCAATCGTGGGGACAGGGGTCATAGCAATCAGCCCCAGCATTTT	CASNRGDRGHSNQPQHF
NA	TRBV11-1	TRBJ2-1	NA	TGTGCCAGCAGCTCCCTTGGGGGGAGCTCCTACAATGAGCAGTTCTTC	CASSSLGGSSYNEQFF
NA	TRBV4-2	TRBJ1-6	NA	TGTGCCAGCAGTCGGTCGGGGGAGGATAATTCACCCCTCCACTTT	CASSRSGEDNSPLHF
NA	TRBV4-1	TRBJ1-6	NA	TGCGCCAGCAGCCAAGTTTGGGGGGATTCACCCCTCCACTTT	CASSQVWGDSPLHF
once	TRBV7-2	TRBJ2-1	NA	TGTGCCAGCAGCACTCCCTCGGTGGTCTACAATGAGCAGTTCTTC	CASSTPSVVYNEQFF
NA	TRBV6-1	TRBJ1-1	TRBD1	TGTGCCAGCAGTGAGAGGACAGGCCTACGGGTGAACACTGAAGCTTTCTTT	CASSERTGLRVNTEAFF
NA	TRBV10-3	TRBJ1-3	NA	TGTGCCATCAGTGGCGGAGGGTTCTCTGGAAACACCATATATTTT	CAISGGGFSGNTIYF
NA	TRBV5-4	TRBJ1-3	TRBD1	TGTGCCAGCAGCCACGGGACAGGGGGGAACACCATATATTTT	CASSHGTGGNTIYF
NA	TRBV27	TRBJ2-1	TRBD2	TGTGCCAGCAGTTTGCGGGGACTAGCGGGGCATCCCATTTTGGAGCAGTTCTTC	CASSLRGLAGHPILEQFF
NA	TRBV18	TRBJ1-2	NA	TGTGCCAGCTCACCTGAACAGATCTCTAACTATGGCTACACCTTC	CASSPEQISNYGYTF
NA	TRBV11-2	TRBJ1-4	NA	TGTGCCAGCAGCCTAAATGGGAGGGGCACTAATGAAAAACTGTTTTTT	CASSLNGRGTNEKLFF
NA	TRBV5-4	TRBJ1-1	TRBD1	TGTGCCAGCAGCTACTCCTTTTTGGGGACAGGGGGCGCGGACACTGAAGCTTTCTTT	CASSYSFLGTGGADTEAFF
few	TRBV19	TRBJ1-3	NA	TGTGCCAGCGTCCCAGGGGCCACTTCTGGAAACACCATATATTTT	CASVPGATSGNTIYF
NA	TRBV3-1/TRBV3-2	TRBJ2-3	NA	TGTGCCAGCAGCCAGTCTCGGGGGGCGGGCGCAGATACGCAGTATTTT	CASSQSRGAGADTQYF
NA	TRBV27	TRBJ1-1	NA	TGTGCCAGCAGTCCTGGCGGGGGGTTGAACACTGAAGCTTTCTTT	CASSPGGGLNTEAFF
few	TRBV27	TRBJ1-5	NA	TGTGCCAGCAGTTTAATGGCCAATAGCAATCAGCCCCAGCATTTT	CASSLMANSNQPQHF
once	TRBV14	TRBJ1-2	NA	TGTGCCAGCAGCCCACTTGGACAGTCAGCTAACTATGGCTACACCTTC	CASSPLGQSANYGYTF
NA	TRBV25-1	TRBJ1-1	NA	TGTGCCAGCAGTGAACAGGGATTAGGCACTGAAGCTTTCTTT	CASSEQGLGTEAFF
NA	TRBV14	TRBJ1-1	TRBD1	TGTGCCAGCAGCCAGCAGACAGGGGTCGGAGCTTTCTTT	CASSQQTGVGAFF
once	TRBV2	TRBJ2-2	TRBD1	TGTGCCAGCCTCGCCACAGGGGGCACCGGGGAGCTGTTTTTT	CASLATGGTGELFF
NA	TRBV11-3	TRBJ2-2	NA	TGTGCCAGCAGCTTACGCACCGGGGAGCTGTTTTTT	CASSLRTGELFF
NA	TRBV5-1	TRBJ1-1	NA	TGCGCCAGCAGCGCACAGGCTGAAGCTTTCTTT	CASSAQAEAFF
once	TRBV24-1	TRBJ1-5	NA	TGTGCCACCAGTGACGGGACCGGGGGAAATCAGCCCCAGCATTTT	CATSDGTGGNQPQHF